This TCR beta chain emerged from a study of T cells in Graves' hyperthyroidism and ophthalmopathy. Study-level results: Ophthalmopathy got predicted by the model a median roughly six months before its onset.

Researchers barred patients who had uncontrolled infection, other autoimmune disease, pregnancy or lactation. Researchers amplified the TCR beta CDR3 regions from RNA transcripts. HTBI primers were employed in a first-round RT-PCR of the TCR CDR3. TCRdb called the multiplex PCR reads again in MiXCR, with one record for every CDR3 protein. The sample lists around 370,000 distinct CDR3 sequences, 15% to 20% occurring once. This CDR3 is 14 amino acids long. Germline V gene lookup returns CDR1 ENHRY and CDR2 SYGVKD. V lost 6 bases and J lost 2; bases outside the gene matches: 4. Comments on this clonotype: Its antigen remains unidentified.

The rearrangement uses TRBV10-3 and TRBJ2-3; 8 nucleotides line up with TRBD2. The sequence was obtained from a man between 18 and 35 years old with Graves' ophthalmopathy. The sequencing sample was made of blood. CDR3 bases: TGTGCCATCAGGGAGACTAGCGACACAGATACGCAGTATTTT. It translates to CAIRETSDTDTQYF.